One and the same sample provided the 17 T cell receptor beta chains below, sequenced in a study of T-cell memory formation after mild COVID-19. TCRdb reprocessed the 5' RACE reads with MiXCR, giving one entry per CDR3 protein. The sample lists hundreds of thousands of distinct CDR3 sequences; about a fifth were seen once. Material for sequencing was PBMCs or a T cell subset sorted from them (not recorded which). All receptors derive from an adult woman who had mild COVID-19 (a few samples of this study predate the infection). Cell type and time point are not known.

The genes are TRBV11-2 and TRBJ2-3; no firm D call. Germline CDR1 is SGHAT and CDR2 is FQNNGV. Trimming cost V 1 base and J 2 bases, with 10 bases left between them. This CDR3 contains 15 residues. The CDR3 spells CASSLVAGPTDTQYF. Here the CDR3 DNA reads TGTGCCAGCAGCTTAGTTGCAGGCCCCACAGATACGCAGTATTTT.

The CDR3 here is CASSNNRVPRPNEQFF. CDR3 sequence (DNA): TGTGCCAGCAGCAACAATCGGGTGCCCCGTCCCAATGAGCAGTTCTTC. J is TRBJ2-1 and V is TRBV7-9; D ambiguous. The CDR3 is 16 residues long. V lost 5 bases to trimming and J lost 6 bases, with 20 bases between them. Germline CDR1 is SEHNR and CDR2 is FQNEAQ (reference sequence). The full variable domain, with the rest looked up from reference TRBV7-9 and TRBJ2-1, is DTGVSQNPRHKITKRGQNVTFRCDPISEHNRLYWYRQTLGQGPEFLTYFQNEAQLEKSRLLSDRFSAERPKGSFSTLEIQRTEQGDSAMYLCASSNNRVPRPNEQFFGPGTRLTVL.

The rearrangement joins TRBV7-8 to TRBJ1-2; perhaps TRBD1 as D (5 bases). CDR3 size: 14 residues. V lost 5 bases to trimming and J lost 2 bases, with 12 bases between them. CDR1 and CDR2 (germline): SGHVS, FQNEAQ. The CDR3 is CASSLGGLNYGYTF. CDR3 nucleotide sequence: TGTGCCAGCAGCCTTGGGGGGTTGAACTATGGCTACACCTTC.

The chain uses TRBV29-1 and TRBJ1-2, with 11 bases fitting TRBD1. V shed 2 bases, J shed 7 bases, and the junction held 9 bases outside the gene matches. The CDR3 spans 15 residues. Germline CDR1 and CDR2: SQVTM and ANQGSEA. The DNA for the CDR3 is TGCAGCGTTGAAAGGATGGGACAGGGGGAAAGTGGCTACACCTTC. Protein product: CSVERMGQGESGYTF.

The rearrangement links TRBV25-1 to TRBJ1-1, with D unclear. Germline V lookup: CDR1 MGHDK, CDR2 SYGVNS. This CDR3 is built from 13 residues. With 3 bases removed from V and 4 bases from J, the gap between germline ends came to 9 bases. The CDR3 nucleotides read TGTGCCAGCAGTGATAGGAGGACCACTGAAGCTTTCTTT. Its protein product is CASSDRRTTEAFF.

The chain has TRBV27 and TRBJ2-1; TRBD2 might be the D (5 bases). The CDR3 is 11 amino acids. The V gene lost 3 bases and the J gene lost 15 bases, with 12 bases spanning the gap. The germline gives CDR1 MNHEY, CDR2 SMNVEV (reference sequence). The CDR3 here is CASSFMREWFF. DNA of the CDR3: TGTGCCAGCAGTTTTATGAGGGAATGGTTCTTC.

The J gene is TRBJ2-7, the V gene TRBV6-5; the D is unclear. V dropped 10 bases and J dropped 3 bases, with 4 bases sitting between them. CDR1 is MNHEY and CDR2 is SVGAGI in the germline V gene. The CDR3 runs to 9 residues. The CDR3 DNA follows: TGTGCCACCTTCTACGAGCAGTACTTC. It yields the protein CATFYEQYF.

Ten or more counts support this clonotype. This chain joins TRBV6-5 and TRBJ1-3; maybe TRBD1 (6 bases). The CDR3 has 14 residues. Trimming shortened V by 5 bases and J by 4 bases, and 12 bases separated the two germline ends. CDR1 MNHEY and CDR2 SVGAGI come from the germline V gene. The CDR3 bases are TGTGCCAGCAGTCACCCGGGACAAGGAAACACCATATATTTT. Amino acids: CASSHPGQGNTIYF.

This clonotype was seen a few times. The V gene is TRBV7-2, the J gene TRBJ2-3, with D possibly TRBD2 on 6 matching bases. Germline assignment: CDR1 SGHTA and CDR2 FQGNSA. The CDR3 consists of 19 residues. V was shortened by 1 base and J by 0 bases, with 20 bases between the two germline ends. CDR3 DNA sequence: TGTGCCAGCAGCTTAGGCCCGGGGGTAGTCGCCGCTAGCACAGATACGCAGTATTTT. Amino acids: CASSLGPGVVAASTDTQYF.

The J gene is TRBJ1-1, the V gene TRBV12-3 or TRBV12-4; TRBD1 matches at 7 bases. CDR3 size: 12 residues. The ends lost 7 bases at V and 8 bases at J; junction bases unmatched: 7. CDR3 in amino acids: CASTHDRVEAFF. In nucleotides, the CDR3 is TGTGCCAGCACCCACGACAGGGTGGAAGCTTTCTTT.

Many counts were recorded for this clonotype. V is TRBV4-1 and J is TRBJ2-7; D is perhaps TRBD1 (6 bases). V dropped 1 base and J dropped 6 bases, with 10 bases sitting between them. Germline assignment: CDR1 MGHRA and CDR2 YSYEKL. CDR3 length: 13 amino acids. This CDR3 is CASSQVSGVEQYF. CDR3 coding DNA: TGCGCCAGCAGCCAAGTCTCAGGGGTCGAGCAGTACTTC.

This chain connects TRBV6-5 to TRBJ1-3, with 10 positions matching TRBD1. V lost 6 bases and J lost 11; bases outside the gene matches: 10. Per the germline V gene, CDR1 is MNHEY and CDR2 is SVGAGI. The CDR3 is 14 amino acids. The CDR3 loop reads CASSYTGQGSPIYF. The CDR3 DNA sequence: TGTGCCAGCAGCTACACGGGACAGGGGAGCCCCATATATTTT.

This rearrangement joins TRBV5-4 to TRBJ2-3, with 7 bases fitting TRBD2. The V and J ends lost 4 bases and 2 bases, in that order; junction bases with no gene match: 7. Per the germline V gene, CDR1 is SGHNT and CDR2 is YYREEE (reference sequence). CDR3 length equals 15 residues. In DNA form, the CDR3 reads TGTGCCAGCAGCCCGACGCGGGGGTCCACAGATACGCAGTATTTT. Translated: CASSPTRGSTDTQYF.

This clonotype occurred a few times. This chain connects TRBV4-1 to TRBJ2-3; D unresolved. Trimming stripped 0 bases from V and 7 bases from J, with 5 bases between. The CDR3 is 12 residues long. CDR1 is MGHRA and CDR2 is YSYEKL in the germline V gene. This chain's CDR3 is CASSQDEHTQYF. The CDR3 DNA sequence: TGCGCCAGCAGCCAAGATGAACATACGCAGTATTTT.

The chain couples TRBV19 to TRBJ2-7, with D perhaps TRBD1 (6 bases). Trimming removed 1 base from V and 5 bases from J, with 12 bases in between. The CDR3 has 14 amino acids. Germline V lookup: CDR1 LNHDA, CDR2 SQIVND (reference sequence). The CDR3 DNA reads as TGTGCCAGTAGTATAGTACAGGGAGTCGACGAGCAGTACTTC. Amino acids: CASSIVQGVDEQYF.

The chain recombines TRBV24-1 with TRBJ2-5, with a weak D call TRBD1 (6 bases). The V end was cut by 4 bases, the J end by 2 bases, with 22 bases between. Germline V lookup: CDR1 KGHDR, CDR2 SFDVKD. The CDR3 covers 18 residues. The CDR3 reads CATSDPAPNRVKQETQYF. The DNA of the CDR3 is TGTGCCACCAGTGACCCTGCCCCGAACAGGGTGAAACAAGAGACCCAGTACTTC.

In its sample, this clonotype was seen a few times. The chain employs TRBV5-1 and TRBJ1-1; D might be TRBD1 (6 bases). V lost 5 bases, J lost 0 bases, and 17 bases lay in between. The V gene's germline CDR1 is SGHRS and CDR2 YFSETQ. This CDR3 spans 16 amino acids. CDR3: CASRTGTLPMNTEAFF. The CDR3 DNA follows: TGCGCCAGCAGGACCGGGACACTTCCCATGAACACTGAAGCTTTCTTT.